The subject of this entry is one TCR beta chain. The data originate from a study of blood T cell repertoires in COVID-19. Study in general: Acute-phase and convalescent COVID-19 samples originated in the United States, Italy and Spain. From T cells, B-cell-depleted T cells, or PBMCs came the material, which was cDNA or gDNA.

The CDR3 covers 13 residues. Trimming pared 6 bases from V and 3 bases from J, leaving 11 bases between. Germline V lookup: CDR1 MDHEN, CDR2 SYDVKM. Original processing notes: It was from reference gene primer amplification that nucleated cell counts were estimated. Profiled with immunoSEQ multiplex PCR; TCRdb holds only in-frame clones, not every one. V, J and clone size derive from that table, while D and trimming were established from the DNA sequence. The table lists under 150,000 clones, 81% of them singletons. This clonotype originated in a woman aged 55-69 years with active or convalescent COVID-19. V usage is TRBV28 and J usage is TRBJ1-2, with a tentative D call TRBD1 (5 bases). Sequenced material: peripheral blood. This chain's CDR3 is CASRGAGDYGYTF. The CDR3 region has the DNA TGTGCCAGCAGGGGCGCGGGGGACTATGGCTACACCTTC.